This TCR beta chain was sequenced in a study of STAT5B mutations in CD4+ large granular lymphocyte leukemia. Study overall: The CDR3 'QG' motif was associated with a particular HLA allele among healthy donors. Study observations and caveats: Approximately 25% of private leukemic clonotypes occurred rarely in other patients' non-leukemic repertoires. Top patient clones used TRBV06 genes more often: 8/27 versus 2/35 in controls.

Healthy controls were blood donor buffy coats. With respect to this clone: Its antigen is still unknown. Other nucleotide sequences from this sample produce the same CDR3.

CDR3 size: 17 residues. Germline assignment: CDR1 GTSNPN and CDR2 SVGIG (reference sequence). Losses at the gene ends were 2 bases for V and 4 bases for J; bases not matched to a gene: 17. Sequencing used immunoSEQ multiplex PCR; TCRdb keeps in-frame clones, though not all of them. This table has some 30,000 clones, around 74% appearing once. This TCR was sampled from a human donor in good health. The genes are TRBV30 and TRBJ2-7, with TRBD2 matching 7 bases. Sequencing was performed on CD4+ T cells from blood buffy coats. The CDR3 coding sequence is TGTGCCTGGAGTACCCTGGTTCAGGGCGGGAGACTTTACGAGCAGTACTTC. Amino acid sequence: CAWSTLVQGGRLYEQYF. Supplemented by reference TRBV30 and TRBJ2-7, the full variable domain reads SQTIHQWPATLVQPVGSPLSLECTVEGTSNPNLYWYRQAAGRGLQLLFYSVGIGQISSEVPQNLSASRPQDRQFILSSKKLLLSDSGFYLCAWSTLVQGGRLYEQYFGPGTRLTVT.